This entry lists 3 T cell receptor beta chains sequenced from one sample in a study of T cells in Graves' hyperthyroidism and ophthalmopathy. Authors of the study amplified TCR beta CDR3 regions from RNA transcripts. TCR CDR3 underwent first-round RT-PCR with the HTBI primer set. In TCRdb, the multiplex PCR reads were re-called with MiXCR into one record per CDR3 protein. The sample lists about 640,000 distinct CDR3 sequences; around 15% were seen once. The source material was blood. These receptor sequences come from a woman between 45 and 60 years old with Graves' ophthalmopathy.

V usage is TRBV11-2 and J usage is TRBJ2-5, with 10 bases fitting TRBD1. V trimming: 4 bases; J trimming: 4 bases; junction bases outside the gene matches: 6. Germline V CDR1 and CDR2: SGHAT, FQNNGV. CDR3 length: 15 residues. CDR3 in amino acids: CASSWGQGRLETQYF. The CDR3 bases are TGTGCCAGCAGCTGGGGACAGGGGCGATTAGAGACCCAGTACTTC.

This clonotype was observed many times. The CDR3 here is CASSLRTGLAPDTQYF. In DNA form, the CDR3 reads TGTGCCAGCAGCTTAAGGACGGGACTAGCTCCAGATACGCAGTATTTT. This sequence joins TRBV5-4 and TRBJ2-3; 9 bases map to TRBD2. The germline V gene has CDR1 SGHNT and CDR2 YYREEE (reference sequence). V was clipped by 2 bases and J by 4 bases; unmatched bases: 8. This CDR3 has 16 amino acids.

This clonotype was counted at least ten times. This chain uses TRBV7-3 with TRBJ2-3; 12 nucleotides match TRBD2. Germline-derived CDR1 and CDR2 are SGHTA and FQGTGA. The CDR3 contains 17 residues. Trimming removed 5 bases from V and 2 bases from J; junction bases left unmatched: 8. The CDR3 loop reads CASSPHGLAGYTDTQYF. CDR3 DNA: TGTGCCAGCAGCCCACACGGACTAGCGGGATACACAGATACGCAGTATTTT.